One and the same sample provided the 32 T cell receptor beta chains below, sequenced in a study of cytomegalovirus exposure and HLA in healthy donors. Both 60 Vbeta primers and 13 Jbeta primers went into the PCR. Libraries were prepared by immunoSEQ multiplex PCR; TCRdb keeps only in-frame clonotypes and omits some of them. The sample lists about 200,000 clones, roughly 90% seen once, with 1.1% in the top ten. Specimen: PBMCs. Receptors were obtained from a boy aged 2 to 9 in good health and CMV-seronegative.

The genes are TRBV5-1 and TRBJ2-1, with TRBD2 as a possible D gene (6 bases). CDR3 length: 17 amino acids. The V gene's germline CDR1 is SGHRS and CDR2 YFSETQ. Trimming took 0 bases from V and 0 from J, leaving 13 bases between them. The CDR3 region is CASSLARAGSSYNEQFF. CDR3 nucleotides: TGCGCCAGCAGCTTGGCGAGGGCGGGAAGCTCCTACAATGAGCAGTTCTTC.

This clone has just a few counts. V usage is TRBV6-1 and J usage is TRBJ1-4; 8 bases agree with TRBD1. The CDR3 contains 13 residues. V lost 6 bases to trimming and J lost 6 bases; unmatched junction nucleotides: 3. In germline, CDR1 is MNHNS, CDR2 SASEGT. The CDR3 sequence is CASRDRVDEKLFF. The CDR3 coding sequence is TGTGCCAGCAGGGACAGGGTGGATGAAAAACTGTTTTTT.

The chain recombines TRBV27 with TRBJ2-7; possible D gene TRBD2, 5 bases. This CDR3 spans 14 amino acids. The V and J ends lost 8 bases and 0 bases respectively, with 14 bases between them. Germline CDR1 reads MNHEY; CDR2 reads SMNVEV (reference sequence). CDR3 DNA sequence: TGTGCCAGCGCCCACGGACTTAACTCCTACGAGCAGTACTTC. Translating gives CASAHGLNSYEQYF.

The rearrangement joins TRBV5-6 to TRBJ2-3, with 10 bases lining up with TRBD1. V shed 4 bases and J 1 base; nucleotides not matched to a gene: 3. Germline V lookup: CDR1 SGHDT, CDR2 YYEEEE. The CDR3 runs to 15 residues. As DNA, the CDR3 is TGTGCCAGCAGCGGGACAGGGGTAGGCACAGATACGCAGTATTTT. Protein sequence: CASSGTGVGTDTQYF.

J is TRBJ1-3 and V is TRBV11-2; D remains unclear. Germline V gene sequence: CDR1 SGHAT, CDR2 FQNNGV. The CDR3 is 16 residues long. V lost 6 bases and J 0 bases, leaving 15 bases between the germline ends. The DNA for the CDR3 is TGTGCCAGCAGTTTTGGGCCCATGAGCTCTGGAAACACCATATATTTT. Amino acid sequence: CASSFGPMSSGNTIYF.

The CDR3 spells CARTYRPLMNTEAFF. In DNA, the CDR3 is TGTGCCAGGACCTACAGACCGTTAATGAACACTGAAGCTTTCTTT. The V gene is TRBV19, the J gene TRBJ1-1; unclear D gene. The V end lost 9 bases, the J end lost 0 bases, and 17 bases lay between the germline ends. Germline lookup yields CDR1 LNHDA and CDR2 SQIVND (reference sequence). CDR3 length: 15 amino acids.

This clone was seen only a few times. The V and J genes are TRBV5-6 and TRBJ1-1; D might be TRBD1 (6 bases). CDR3 length equals 16 residues. Germline values: CDR1 SGHDT, CDR2 YYEEEE. Trimming stripped 0 bases from V and 3 bases from J, with 15 bases between. CDR3 amino acids: CASSLGFGGLDTEAFF. Written as DNA, the CDR3 is TGTGCCAGCAGCTTGGGTTTTGGGGGCTTGGACACTGAAGCTTTCTTT.

The chain carries TRBV2 and TRBJ2-7; a weak D match, TRBD1 (5 bases). Trimming cost V 6 bases and J 13 bases, with 13 bases left between them. The germline V gene encodes CDR1 SNHLY and CDR2 FYNNEI. The length of the CDR3 is 10 residues. CDR3 loop: CASRGLSTYF. CDR3 nucleotide sequence: TGTGCCAGCAGGGGGCTCTCAACATACTTC.

V is TRBV5-1 and J is TRBJ2-5; 8 positions match TRBD1. Germline trimming cut 4 bases from V and 5 bases from J; bases unmatched to any gene: 1. The germline V gene has CDR1 SGHRS and CDR2 YFSETQ. The length of the CDR3 is 12 residues. The CDR3 loop reads CASSRQGETQYF. CDR3 nucleotide sequence: TGCGCCAGCAGCCGACAGGGGGAGACCCAGTACTTC.

J is TRBJ2-5 and V is TRBV11-1; the D gene is possibly TRBD2 (5 bases). The CDR3 extends over 14 amino acids. V dropped 5 bases and J dropped 2 bases, with 12 bases sitting between them. Germline V CDR1 and CDR2: SGHAT, FQDESV (reference sequence). Here the CDR3 DNA reads TGTGCCAGCAGCCTGGGGAGCCTGCAAGAGACCCAGTACTTC. Its translation is CASSLGSLQETQYF.

J is TRBJ2-5 and V is TRBV6-5; D not resolved. There are 11 residues in the CDR3. The V gene's germline CDR1 is MNHEY and CDR2 SVGAGI. The V and J ends lost 4 bases and 2 bases respectively, with 2 bases between them. The CDR3 sequence is CASSLQETQYF. The CDR3 coding sequence is TGTGCCAGCAGTTTACAAGAGACCCAGTACTTC.

V is TRBV9 and J is TRBJ2-1, with D perhaps TRBD2 (6 bases). From germline, CDR1 is SGDLS and CDR2 YYNGEE. The CDR3 spans 13 residues. V was cut by 4 bases and J by 4 bases, with 9 bases left in between. The CDR3 bases are TGTGCCAGCAGCTCGAGCGGGTACAATGAGCAGTTCTTC. Its translation is CASSSSGYNEQFF.

J is TRBJ1-2 and V is TRBV9; 12 bases are a match to TRBD1. CDR3 length equals 15 residues. Per germline, CDR1 SGDLS and CDR2 YYNGEE. Trimming at V came to 2 bases and at J to 4 bases, leaving 3 bases not matched to a gene. CDR3 protein: CASSVGQGASYGYTF. The DNA for the CDR3 is TGTGCCAGCAGCGTGGGACAGGGGGCGTCCTATGGCTACACCTTC.

The gene calls are TRBV29-1 and TRBJ2-5, with 10 bases identical to TRBD2. V was pared by 4 bases and J by 7 bases, with 9 bases of the junction left unmatched. The CDR3 is made up of 14 amino acids. Per germline, CDR1 SQVTM and CDR2 ANQGSEA. The CDR3 region has the DNA TGCAGCGTTGGACTAAGCGGGGGGGGAGTGACCCAGTACTTC. It encodes CSVGLSGGGVTQYF.

The chain employs TRBV5-1 and TRBJ2-2; 9 nucleotides align to TRBD1. This CDR3 has 15 residues. Germline V gene sequence: CDR1 SGHRS, CDR2 YFSETQ. Trimming removed 2 bases from V and 6 bases from J; junction bases left unmatched: 5. As DNA, the CDR3 is TGCGCCAGCAGCTTAGGGACAGGGAAATCCGGGGAGCTGTTTTTT. Protein product: CASSLGTGKSGELFF. The whole variable domain, filled in from reference TRBV5-1 and TRBJ2-2, reads KAGVTQTPRYLIKTRGQQVTLSCSPISGHRSVSWYQQTPGQGLQFLFEYFSETQRNKGNFPGRFSGRQFSNSRSEMNVSTLELGDSALYLCASSLGTGKSGELFFGEGSRLTVL.

The V gene is TRBV28, the J gene TRBJ1-2; D is possibly TRBD1 (6 bases). There are 12 residues in the CDR3. CDR1 is MDHEN, CDR2 SYDVKM, per germline. The ends were cut back, 6 bases at V and 3 bases at J, with 8 bases in the middle. The CDR3 sequence is CASSPGDYGYTF. The DNA of the CDR3 is TGTGCCAGCAGCCCAGGGGACTATGGCTACACCTTC.

The chain combines TRBV5-4 with TRBJ1-2; TRBD1 matches at 8 bases. CDR1 SGHNT and CDR2 YYREEE come from the germline V gene (reference sequence). Unmatched junction bases numbered 9, after V lost 4 bases and J lost 10 bases. CDR3 size: 13 residues. The CDR3: CASSPGQGGIYTF. The CDR3 DNA sequence: TGTGCCAGCAGCCCCGGACAGGGCGGGATCTACACCTTC.

The chain carries TRBV27 and TRBJ1-5; D is undetermined. The germline V gene has CDR1 MNHEY and CDR2 SMNVEV (reference sequence). This CDR3 has 18 residues. V was cut by 0 bases and J by 0 bases, with 15 bases left in between. CDR3 loop: CASSLSSALIYSNQPQHF. CDR3 bases: TGTGCCAGCAGTTTATCGAGTGCACTCATTTATAGCAATCAGCCCCAGCATTTT.

This sequence joins TRBV5-1 and TRBJ2-5; weak D call: TRBD2 (6 bases). The better agreement between TRBJ2-7 and the DNA end casts doubt on the J call. The CDR3 sequence is 16 residues long. Per germline, CDR1 SGHRS and CDR2 YFSETQ. The CDR3 here is CASSLAPDSGQYEQYF. In DNA, the CDR3 is TGCGCCAGCAGCTTGGCTCCGGATAGCGGCCAATACGAGCAGTACTTC.

V gene TRBV29-1 combines with J gene TRBJ1-2; no clear D. The germline V gene has CDR1 SQVTM and CDR2 ANQGSEA. This CDR3 contains 15 residues. V lost 0 bases, J lost 2 bases, and 13 bases lay in between. The CDR3 bases are TGCAGCGTTGAAGATCGCTGGGCAGCAAACTATGGCTACACCTTC. Its translation: CSVEDRWAANYGYTF.

This sequence joins TRBV6-1 and TRBJ1-2, with 7 bases aligning to TRBD1. CDR1 and CDR2 (germline): MNHNS, SASEGT. With 9 bases clipped from V and 5 bases from J, the junction kept 6 bases outside the gene matches. This CDR3 region has 12 residues. The CDR3 region has the DNA TGTGCCAGTCTACAGGGGAAGTATGGCTACACCTTC. It translates to CASLQGKYGYTF.

The V and J genes are TRBV30 and TRBJ1-4; maybe TRBD1 (5 bases). Germline V gives CDR1 GTSNPN, CDR2 SVGIG (reference sequence). The CDR3 is 15 amino acids. V was shortened by 5 bases and J by 1 base, with 14 bases between the two germline ends. CDR3 loop: CAWCSRGGTNEKLFF. CDR3 sequence (DNA): TGTGCCTGGTGTTCCCGGGGGGGAACTAATGAAAAACTGTTTTTT.

The V call is TRBV9, the J call TRBJ2-2; D remains unclear. Germline V gene data show CDR1 as SGDLS and CDR2 as YYNGEE. V was pared by 2 bases and J by 0 bases, with 11 bases between. The CDR3 extends over 16 amino acids. The DNA of the CDR3 is TGTGCCAGCAGCGTCGGTGTACAGACGAACACCGGGGAGCTGTTTTTT. This gives the protein CASSVGVQTNTGELFF.

The DNA of the CDR3 is TGTGCCAGCACCCCTATACTGGGGGGGTTGGGTTATTTCGAGCAGTACTTC. Residues: CASTPILGGLGYFEQYF. The genes are TRBV28 and TRBJ2-7; 7 bases match TRBD2. Germline loops: CDR1 MDHEN, CDR2 SYDVKM. This CDR3 contains 17 residues. Unmatched junction bases numbered 21, after V lost 7 bases and J lost 6 bases.

V usage is TRBV30 and J usage is TRBJ2-5, with D unclear. Germline V gives CDR1 GTSNPN, CDR2 SVGIG (reference sequence). The CDR3 has 12 residues. Trimming took off 2 bases at V and 5 bases at J, with 9 bases between the two ends. The CDR3 DNA reads TGTGCCTGGAGTCCGGGTAGCGAGACCCAGTACTTC. Amino acid sequence: CAWSPGSETQYF.

V gene TRBV14 combines with J gene TRBJ2-3; D is possibly TRBD2 (6 bases). The germline V gene has CDR1 SGHDN and CDR2 FVKESK. Trimming shortened V by 1 base and J by 2 bases, and 16 bases separated the two germline ends. The CDR3 length is 17 residues. CDR3 loop: CASSQGPGVPPTDTQYF. The CDR3 coding sequence is TGTGCCAGCAGCCAAGGCCCGGGAGTTCCTCCCACAGATACGCAGTATTTT.

Only one count was recorded for this clone. The J gene is TRBJ2-7, the V gene TRBV30; TRBD2 matches at 10 bases. The CDR3 loop spans 16 amino acids. Germline V gene data show CDR1 as GTSNPN and CDR2 as SVGIG (reference sequence). V shed 3 bases and J 4 bases; nucleotides not matched to a gene: 12. Written as DNA, the CDR3 is TGTGCCTGGAGCCTGGGGCGGTCTAGCGGGGGATACGAGCAGTACTTC. As protein: CAWSLGRSSGGYEQYF.

The chain is built from TRBV18 and TRBJ1-2; TRBD1 agrees at 9 bases. Germline lookup yields CDR1 KGHSH and CDR2 LQKENI. The CDR3 spans 14 residues. The V segment lost 3 bases and the J segment 4 bases; nucleotides outside the gene matches: 3. CDR3 residues: CASSPPDRGYGYTF. CDR3 coding DNA: TGTGCCAGCTCACCTCCGGACAGGGGCTATGGCTACACCTTC.

This clone was observed a single time. The V and J genes are TRBV5-1 and TRBJ2-1; 12 positions agree with TRBD2. V shed 4 bases, J shed 5 bases, and the junction held 10 bases outside the gene matches. This CDR3 contains 17 residues. The germline V gene has CDR1 SGHRS and CDR2 YFSETQ. CDR3 nucleotides: TGCGCCAGCAGCACGGGGGGTCTAGCGGGAGGGAACAATGAGCAGTTCTTC. It encodes CASSTGGLAGGNNEQFF.

DNA of the CDR3: TGCGCCAGCAGCCGCGAAGACAGTTACAATGAGCAGTTCTTC. Translation gives CASSREDSYNEQFF. The chain carries TRBV5-1 and TRBJ2-1; weak D call: TRBD1 (5 bases). Trimming removed 4 bases at V and 4 bases at J, with 12 bases between. CDR3 length equals 14 residues. Looked up from germline, CDR1 is SGHRS and CDR2 is YFSETQ.

The chain is built from TRBV30 and TRBJ1-5; 8 bases map to TRBD1. The junction had 8 bases not matched to a gene; V was cut back by 4 bases and J by 6 bases. The germline V gene encodes CDR1 GTSNPN and CDR2 SVGIG (reference sequence). This CDR3 region has 14 residues. The CDR3, as DNA: TGTGCCTGGACCACGACAGGGGATGCTCAGCCCCAGCATTTT. The encoded protein is CAWTTTGDAQPQHF.

The chain employs TRBV5-1 and TRBJ2-7, with 8 nucleotides matching TRBD2. The CDR3 runs to 13 residues. V trimming: 1 base; J trimming: 6 bases; junction bases outside the gene matches: 3. The germline V gene has CDR1 SGHRS and CDR2 YFSETQ. CDR3 loop: CASSLSGGFEQYF. The CDR3 region has the DNA TGCGCCAGCAGCTTGTCGGGGGGGTTCGAGCAGTACTTC. Combining the CDR3 with reference TRBV5-1 and TRBJ2-7 gives the whole variable domain KAGVTQTPRYLIKTRGQQVTLSCSPISGHRSVSWYQQTPGQGLQFLFEYFSETQRNKGNFPGRFSGRQFSNSRSEMNVSTLELGDSALYLCASSLSGGFEQYFGPGTRLTVT.